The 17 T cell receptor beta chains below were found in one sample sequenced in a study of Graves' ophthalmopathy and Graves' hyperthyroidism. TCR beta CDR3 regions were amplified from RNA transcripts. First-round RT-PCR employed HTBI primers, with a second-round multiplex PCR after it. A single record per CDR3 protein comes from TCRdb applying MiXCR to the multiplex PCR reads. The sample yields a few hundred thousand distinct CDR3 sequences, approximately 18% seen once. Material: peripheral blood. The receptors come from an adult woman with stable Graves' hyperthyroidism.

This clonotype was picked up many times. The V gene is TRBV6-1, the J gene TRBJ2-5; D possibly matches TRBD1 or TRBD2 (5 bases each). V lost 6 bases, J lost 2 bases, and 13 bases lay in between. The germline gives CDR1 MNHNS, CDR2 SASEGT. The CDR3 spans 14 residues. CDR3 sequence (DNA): TGTGCCAGCAGGGGGACCAGACCTCAAGAGACCCAGTACTTC. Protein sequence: CASRGTRPQETQYF.

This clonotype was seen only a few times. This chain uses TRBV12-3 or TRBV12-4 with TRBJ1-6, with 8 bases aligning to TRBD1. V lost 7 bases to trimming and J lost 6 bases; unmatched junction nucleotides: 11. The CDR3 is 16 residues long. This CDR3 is CASTAGGGDSNSPLHF. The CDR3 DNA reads TGTGCCAGCACCGCAGGGGGCGGGGATTCTAATTCACCCCTCCACTTT.

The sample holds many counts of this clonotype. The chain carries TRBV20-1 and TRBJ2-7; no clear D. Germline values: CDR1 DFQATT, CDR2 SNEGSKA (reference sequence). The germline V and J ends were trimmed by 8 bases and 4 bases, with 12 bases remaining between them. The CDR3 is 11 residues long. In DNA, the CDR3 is TGCAGTTTACCCGGACGGTACGAGCAGTACTTC. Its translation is CSLPGRYEQYF.

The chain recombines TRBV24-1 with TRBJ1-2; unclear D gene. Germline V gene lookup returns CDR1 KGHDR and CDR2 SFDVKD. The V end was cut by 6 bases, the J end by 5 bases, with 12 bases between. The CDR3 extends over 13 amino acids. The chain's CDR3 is CATSSAGGYGYTF. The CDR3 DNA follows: TGTGCCACCAGTTCGGCCGGAGGATATGGCTACACCTTC.

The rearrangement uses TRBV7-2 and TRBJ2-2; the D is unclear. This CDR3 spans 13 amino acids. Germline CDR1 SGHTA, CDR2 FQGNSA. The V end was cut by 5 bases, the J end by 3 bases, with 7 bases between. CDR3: CASSPAYTGELFF. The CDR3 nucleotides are TGTGCCAGCAGCCCCGCCTACACCGGGGAGCTGTTTTTT.

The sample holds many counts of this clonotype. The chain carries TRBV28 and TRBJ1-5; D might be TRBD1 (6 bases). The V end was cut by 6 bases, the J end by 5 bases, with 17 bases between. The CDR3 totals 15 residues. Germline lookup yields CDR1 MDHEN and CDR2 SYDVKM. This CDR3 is CASRPTGPVDQPQHF. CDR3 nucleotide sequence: TGTGCCAGCAGGCCGACAGGACCAGTTGATCAGCCCCAGCATTTT.

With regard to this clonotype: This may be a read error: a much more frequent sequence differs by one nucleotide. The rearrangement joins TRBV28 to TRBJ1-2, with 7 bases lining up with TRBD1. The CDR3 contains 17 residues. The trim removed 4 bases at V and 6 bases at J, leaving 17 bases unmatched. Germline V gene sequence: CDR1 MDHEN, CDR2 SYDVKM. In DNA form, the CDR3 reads TGTGCCAGCAGTTCATACTTCTTGACGACAGGGTTTGATGGCTACACCTTC. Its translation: CASSSYFLTTGFDGYTF.

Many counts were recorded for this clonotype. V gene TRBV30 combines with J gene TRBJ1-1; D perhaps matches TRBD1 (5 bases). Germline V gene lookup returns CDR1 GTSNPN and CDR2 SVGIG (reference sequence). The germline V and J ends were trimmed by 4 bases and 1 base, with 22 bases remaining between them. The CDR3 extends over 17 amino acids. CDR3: CAWITRAPAGRNTEAFF. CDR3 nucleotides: TGTGCCTGGATCACAAGGGCCCCTGCAGGGCGGAACACTGAAGCTTTCTTT.

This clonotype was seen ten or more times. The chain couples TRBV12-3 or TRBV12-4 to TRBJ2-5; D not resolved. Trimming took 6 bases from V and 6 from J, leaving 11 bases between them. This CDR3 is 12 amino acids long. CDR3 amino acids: CASSTSSKTQYF. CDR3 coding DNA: TGTGCCAGCAGCACGAGTAGTAAGACCCAGTACTTC.

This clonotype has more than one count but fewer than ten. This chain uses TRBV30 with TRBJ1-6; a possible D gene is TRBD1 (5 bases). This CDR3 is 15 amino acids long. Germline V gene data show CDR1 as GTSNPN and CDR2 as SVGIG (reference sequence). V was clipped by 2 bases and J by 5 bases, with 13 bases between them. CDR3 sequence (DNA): TGTGCCTGGAGTAGGGGAAGGACCCATAATTCACCCCTCCACTTT. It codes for CAWSRGRTHNSPLHF.

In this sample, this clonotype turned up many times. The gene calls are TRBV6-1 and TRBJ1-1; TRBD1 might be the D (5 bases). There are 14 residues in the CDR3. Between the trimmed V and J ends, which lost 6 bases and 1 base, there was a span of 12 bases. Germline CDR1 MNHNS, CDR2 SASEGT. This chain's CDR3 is CASSLTDTNTEAFF. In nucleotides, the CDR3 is TGTGCCAGCAGCCTAACGGACACGAACACTGAAGCTTTCTTT.

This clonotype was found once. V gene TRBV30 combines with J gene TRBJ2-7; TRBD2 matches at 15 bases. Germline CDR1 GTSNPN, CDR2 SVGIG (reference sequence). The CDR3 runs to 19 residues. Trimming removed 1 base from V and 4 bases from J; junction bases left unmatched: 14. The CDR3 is CAWSGRGLAGGWKLYEQYF. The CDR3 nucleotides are TGTGCCTGGAGTGGTCGGGGACTAGCGGGAGGCTGGAAGTTATACGAGCAGTACTTC.

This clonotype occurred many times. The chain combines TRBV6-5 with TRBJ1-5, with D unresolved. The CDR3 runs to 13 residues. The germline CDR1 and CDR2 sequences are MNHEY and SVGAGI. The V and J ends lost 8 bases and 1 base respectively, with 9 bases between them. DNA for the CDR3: TGTGCCAGCCTCATATCAAGCAATCAGCCCCAGCATTTT. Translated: CASLISSNQPQHF.

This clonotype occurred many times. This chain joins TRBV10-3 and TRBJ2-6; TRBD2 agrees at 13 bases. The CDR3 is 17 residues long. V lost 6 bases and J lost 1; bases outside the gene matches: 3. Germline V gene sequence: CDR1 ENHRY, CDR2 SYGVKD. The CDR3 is CAISPLAGGSGANVLTF. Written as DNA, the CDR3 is TGTGCCATCAGCCCACTAGCGGGAGGGTCTGGGGCCAACGTCCTGACTTTC.

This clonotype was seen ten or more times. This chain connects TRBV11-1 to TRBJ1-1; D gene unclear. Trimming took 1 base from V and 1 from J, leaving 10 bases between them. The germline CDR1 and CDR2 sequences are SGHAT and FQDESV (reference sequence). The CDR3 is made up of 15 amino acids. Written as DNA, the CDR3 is TGTGCCAGCAGCTTAGTGGGCGTCGGGAACACTGAAGCTTTCTTT. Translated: CASSLVGVGNTEAFF.

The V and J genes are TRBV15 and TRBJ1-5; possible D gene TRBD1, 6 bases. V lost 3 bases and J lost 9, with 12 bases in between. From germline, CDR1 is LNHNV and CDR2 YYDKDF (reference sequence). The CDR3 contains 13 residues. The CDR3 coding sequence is TGTGCCACCAGCAGCACAGGGAGTGGGCCCCAGCATTTT. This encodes CATSSTGSGPQHF.

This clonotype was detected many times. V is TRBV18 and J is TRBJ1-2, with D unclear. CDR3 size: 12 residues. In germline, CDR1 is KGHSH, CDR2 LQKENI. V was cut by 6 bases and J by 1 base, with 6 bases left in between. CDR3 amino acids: CASSDNNYGYTF. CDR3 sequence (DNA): TGTGCCAGCTCCGACAATAACTATGGCTACACCTTC.